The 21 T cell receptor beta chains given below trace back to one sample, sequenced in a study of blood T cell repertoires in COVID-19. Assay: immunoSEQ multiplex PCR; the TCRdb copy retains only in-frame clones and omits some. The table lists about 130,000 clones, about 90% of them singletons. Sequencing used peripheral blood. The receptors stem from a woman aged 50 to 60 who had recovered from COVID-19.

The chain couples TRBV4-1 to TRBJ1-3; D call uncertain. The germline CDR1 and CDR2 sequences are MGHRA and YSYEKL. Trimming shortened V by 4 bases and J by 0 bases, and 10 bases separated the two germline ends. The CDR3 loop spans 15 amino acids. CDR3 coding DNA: TGCGCCAGCAGCCTCGACTCATTCTCTGGAAACACCATATATTTT. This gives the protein CASSLDSFSGNTIYF.

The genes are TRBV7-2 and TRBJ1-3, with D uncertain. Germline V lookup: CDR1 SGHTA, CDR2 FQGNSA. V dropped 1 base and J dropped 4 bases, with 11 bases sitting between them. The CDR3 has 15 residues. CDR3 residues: CASSLGSGFGNTIYF. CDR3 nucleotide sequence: TGTGCCAGCAGCTTAGGGTCCGGGTTCGGAAACACCATATATTTT.

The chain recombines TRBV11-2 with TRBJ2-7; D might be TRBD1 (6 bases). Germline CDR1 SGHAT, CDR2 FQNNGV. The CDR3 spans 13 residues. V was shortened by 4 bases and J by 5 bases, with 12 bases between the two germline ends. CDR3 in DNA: TGTGCCAGCAGCTCCAGGGGATTGAACGAGCAGTACTTC. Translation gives CASSSRGLNEQYF. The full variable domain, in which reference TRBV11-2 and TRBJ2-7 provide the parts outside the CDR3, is EAGVAQSPRYKIIEKRQSVAFWCNPISGHATLYWYQQILGQGPKLLIQFQNNGVVDDSQLPKDRFSAERLKGVDSTLKIQPAKLEDSAVYLCASSSRGLNEQYFGPGTRLTVT.

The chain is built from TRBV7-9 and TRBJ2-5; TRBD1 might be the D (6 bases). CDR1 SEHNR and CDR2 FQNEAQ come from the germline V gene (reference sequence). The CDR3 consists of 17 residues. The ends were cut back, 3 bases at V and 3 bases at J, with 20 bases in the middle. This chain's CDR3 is CASSFWSWARGKETQYF. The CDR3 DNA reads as TGTGCCAGCAGCTTCTGGTCTTGGGCAAGGGGGAAAGAGACCCAGTACTTC.

In nucleotides, the CDR3 is TGTGCCAGCAGCTCCGGACAGGGGGCCATGCCCTACAATGAGCAGTTCTTC. Protein product: CASSSGQGAMPYNEQFF. The V call is TRBV11-3, the J call TRBJ2-1, with 11 bases identical to TRBD1. Germline loops: CDR1 SGHNT, CDR2 YENEEA. The CDR3 extends over 17 amino acids. Trimming removed 4 bases from V and 2 bases from J; junction bases left unmatched: 7.

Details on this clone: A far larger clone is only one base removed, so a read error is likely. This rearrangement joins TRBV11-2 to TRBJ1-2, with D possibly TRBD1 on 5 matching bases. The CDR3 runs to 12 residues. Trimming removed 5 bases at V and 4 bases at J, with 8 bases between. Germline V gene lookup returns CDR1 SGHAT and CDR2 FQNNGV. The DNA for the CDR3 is TGTGCCAGCAGCCCCGACAGCTATGGCTACACCTTC. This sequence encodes CASSPDSYGYTF.

The CDR3 loop is CASSLKVSGYGYTF. The DNA for the CDR3 is TGCGCCAGCAGCTTGAAGGTCTCGGGTTATGGCTACACCTTC. This chain connects TRBV5-1 to TRBJ1-2; D unclear. With 1 base removed from V and 5 bases from J, the gap between germline ends came to 12 bases. This CDR3 spans 14 amino acids. CDR1 and CDR2 (germline): SGHRS, YFSETQ.

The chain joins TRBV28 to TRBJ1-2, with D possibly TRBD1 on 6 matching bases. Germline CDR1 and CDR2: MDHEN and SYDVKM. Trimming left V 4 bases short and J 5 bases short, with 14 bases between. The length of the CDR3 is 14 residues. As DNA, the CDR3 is TGTGCCAGCAGTTCGACAGGAGTAGGGTATGGCTACACCTTC. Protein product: CASSSTGVGYGYTF.

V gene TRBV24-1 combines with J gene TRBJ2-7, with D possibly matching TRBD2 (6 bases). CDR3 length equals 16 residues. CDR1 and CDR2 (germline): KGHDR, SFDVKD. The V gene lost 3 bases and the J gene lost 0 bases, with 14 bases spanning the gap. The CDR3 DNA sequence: TGTGCCACCAGTGATGGCGGGACTCGGGGCTCCTACGAGCAGTACTTC. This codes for CATSDGGTRGSYEQYF.

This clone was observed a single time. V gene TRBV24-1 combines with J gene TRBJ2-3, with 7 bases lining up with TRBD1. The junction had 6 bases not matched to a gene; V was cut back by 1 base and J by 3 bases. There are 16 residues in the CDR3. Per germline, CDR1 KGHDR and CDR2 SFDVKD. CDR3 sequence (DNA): TGTGCCACCAGTGATTTTGGGACAGCGAAAACAGATACGCAGTATTTT. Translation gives CATSDFGTAKTDTQYF.

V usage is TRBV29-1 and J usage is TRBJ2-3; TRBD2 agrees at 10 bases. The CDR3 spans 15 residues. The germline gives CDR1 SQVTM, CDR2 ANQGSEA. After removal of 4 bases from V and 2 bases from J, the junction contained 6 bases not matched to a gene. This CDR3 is CSVVRTSGHTDTQYF. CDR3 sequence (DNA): TGCAGCGTTGTTCGGACTAGCGGACACACAGATACGCAGTATTTT.

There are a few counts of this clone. The CDR3 DNA reads TGTGCCAGCAGCTTACCCGGGTCCTGGAGGGAGCAGTACTTC. The encoded protein is CASSLPGSWREQYF. The J gene is TRBJ2-7, the V gene TRBV7-9; a possible D gene is TRBD2 (5 bases). There are 14 residues in the CDR3. Germline CDR1 reads SEHNR; CDR2 reads FQNEAQ (reference sequence). The V end was cut by 2 bases, the J end by 7 bases, with 15 bases between.

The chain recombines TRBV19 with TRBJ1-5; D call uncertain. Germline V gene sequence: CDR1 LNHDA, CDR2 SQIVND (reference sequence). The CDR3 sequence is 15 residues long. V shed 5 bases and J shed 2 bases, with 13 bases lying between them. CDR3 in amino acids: CASSRSRGGNQPQHF. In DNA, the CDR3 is TGTGCCAGTAGTCGGTCCCGCGGCGGCAATCAGCCCCAGCATTTT.

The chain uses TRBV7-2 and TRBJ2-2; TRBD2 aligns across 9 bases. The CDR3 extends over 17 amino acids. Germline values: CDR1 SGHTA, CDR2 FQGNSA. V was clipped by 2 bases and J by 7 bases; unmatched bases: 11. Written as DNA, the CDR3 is TGTGCCAGCAGCTTAAACAGGGCGGGAGGGCCAGGCGGGGAGCTGTTTTTT. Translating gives CASSLNRAGGPGGELFF.

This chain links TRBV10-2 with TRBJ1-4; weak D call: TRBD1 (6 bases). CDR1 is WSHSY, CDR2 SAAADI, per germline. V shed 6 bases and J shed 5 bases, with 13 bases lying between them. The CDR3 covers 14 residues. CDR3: CASSQDRSNEKLFF. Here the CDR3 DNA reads TGCGCCAGCAGCCAAGACAGGTCGAATGAAAAACTGTTTTTT.

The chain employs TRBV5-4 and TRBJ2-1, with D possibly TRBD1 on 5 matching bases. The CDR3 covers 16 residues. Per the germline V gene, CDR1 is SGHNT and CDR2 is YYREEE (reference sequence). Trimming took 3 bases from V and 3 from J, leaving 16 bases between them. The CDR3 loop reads CASSSDDAGLYNEQFF. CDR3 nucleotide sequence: TGTGCCAGCAGCTCGGACGATGCAGGGCTCTACAATGAGCAGTTCTTC.

The CDR3 nucleotides read TGTGCCAGCAGCTTTGGTGGTTTAGCGGGGGGCTACACCTTC. This encodes CASSFGGLAGGYTF. The V call is TRBV5-8, the J call TRBJ1-2; unclear D gene. V lost 2 bases to trimming and J lost 8 bases, with 16 bases between them. From germline, CDR1 is SGHTS and CDR2 YDEGEE. The CDR3 length is 14 residues. The full variable domain, completed using reference TRBV5-8 and TRBJ1-2, is EAGVTQSPTHLIKTRGQQATLRCSPISGHTSVYWYQQALGLGLQFLLWYDEGEERNRGNFPPRFSGRQFPNYSSELNVNALELEDSALYLCASSFGGLAGGYTFGSGTRLTVV.

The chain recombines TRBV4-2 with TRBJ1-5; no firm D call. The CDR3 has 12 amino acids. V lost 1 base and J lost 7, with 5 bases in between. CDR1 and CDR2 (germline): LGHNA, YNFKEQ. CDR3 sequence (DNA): TGTGCCAGCAGCCAAGGTGGCCAGCCCCAGCATTTT. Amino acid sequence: CASSQGGQPQHF.

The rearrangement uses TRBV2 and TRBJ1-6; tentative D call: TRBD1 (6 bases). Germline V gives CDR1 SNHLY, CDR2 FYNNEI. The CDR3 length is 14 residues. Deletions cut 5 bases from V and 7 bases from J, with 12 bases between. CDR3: CASSIRGWNSPLHF. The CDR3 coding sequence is TGTGCCAGCAGTATCAGGGGCTGGAATTCACCCCTCCACTTT.

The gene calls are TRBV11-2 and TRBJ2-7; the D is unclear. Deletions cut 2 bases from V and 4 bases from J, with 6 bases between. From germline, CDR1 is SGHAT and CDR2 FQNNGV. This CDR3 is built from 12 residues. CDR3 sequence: CASSLNKYEQYF. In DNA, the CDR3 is TGTGCCAGCAGCTTAAACAAATACGAGCAGTACTTC.

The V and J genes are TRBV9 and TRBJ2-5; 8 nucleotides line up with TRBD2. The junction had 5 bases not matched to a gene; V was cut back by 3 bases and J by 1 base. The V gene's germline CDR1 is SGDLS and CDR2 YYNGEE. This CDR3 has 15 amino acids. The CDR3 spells CASSGSGAFQETQYF. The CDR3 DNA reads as TGTGCCAGCAGCGGTAGCGGGGCCTTCCAAGAGACCCAGTACTTC.